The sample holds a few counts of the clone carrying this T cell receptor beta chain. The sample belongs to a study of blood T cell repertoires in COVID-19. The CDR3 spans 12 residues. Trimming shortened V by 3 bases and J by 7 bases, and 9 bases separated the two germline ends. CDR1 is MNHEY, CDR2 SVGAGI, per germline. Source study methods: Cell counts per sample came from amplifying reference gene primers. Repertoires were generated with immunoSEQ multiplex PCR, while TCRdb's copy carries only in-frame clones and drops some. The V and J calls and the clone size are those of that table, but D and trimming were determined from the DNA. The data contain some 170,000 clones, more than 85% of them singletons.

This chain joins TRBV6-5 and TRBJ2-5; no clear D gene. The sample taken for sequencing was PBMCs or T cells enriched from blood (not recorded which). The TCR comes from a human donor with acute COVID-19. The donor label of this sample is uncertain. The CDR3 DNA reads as TGTGCCAGCAGTTATATCCGCGGGACCCAGTACTTC. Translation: CASSYIRGTQYF.